The rows below give T cell receptor beta chains drawn from one sample of a study of Graves' ophthalmopathy and Graves' hyperthyroidism. TCRdb called the multiplex PCR reads again in MiXCR, with one record for every CDR3 protein. The table includes 200,000 to 250,000 distinct CDR3 sequences, about 22% detected once. The specimen was peripheral blood. These TCRs come from a woman between 50 and 59 years old with Graves' ophthalmopathy. Both conserved end residues are part of each CDR3. D genes are given only for firm matches. Some rows have no size entry. The others give once, few or many, or a class for an expanded clone.

v_call	cdr3_length	clone_size	d_call	j_call	cdr3_nt	cdr3_aa
TRBV27	16	NA	TRBD2	TRBJ2-7	TGTGCCAGCAGTTCCCCCCTAGCGGGAGGCGCCTACGAGCAGTACTTC	CASSSPLAGGAYEQYF
TRBV30	15	many	NA	TRBJ1-2	TGTGCCTGGAGTCGGGGGGGGAAATCTAACTATGGCTACACCTTC	CAWSRGGKSNYGYTF
TRBV7-2	15	many	TRBD1	TRBJ1-5	TGTGCCAGCAGCTTAGGGACAGGGGGCTTTGAGCCCCAGCATTTT	CASSLGTGGFEPQHF
TRBV6-1	14	many	TRBD1	TRBJ2-7	TGTGCCAGCAGTGCCAAGACAGGGTTGGTCGAGCAGTACTTC	CASSAKTGLVEQYF
TRBV6-2/TRBV6-3	16	once	NA	TRBJ2-5	TGTGCCAGCAGTTACCCGGCCGGGAGCCTCCAAGAGACCCAGTACTTC	CASSYPAGSLQETQYF
TRBV11-2	17	many	NA	TRBJ1-1	TGTGCCAGCAGCTTACCACGATGGGGGGTTTGGAACACTGAAGCTTTCTTT	CASSLPRWGVWNTEAFF
TRBV30	12	few	NA	TRBJ2-7	TGTGCCTGGAGTACCAGCTCCTACGGGCAGTACTTC	CAWSTSSYGQYF
TRBV28	15	NA	NA	TRBJ2-7	TGTGCCAGCAGTTTAAGGGGTGGGACCTCCTACGAGCAGTACTTC	CASSLRGGTSYEQYF
TRBV6-2/TRBV6-3	14	NA	NA	TRBJ1-1	TGTGCCAGCAGTGAGGGCTGGGGGGACACTGAAGCTTTCTTT	CASSEGWGDTEAFF
TRBV6-1	13	many	TRBD1	TRBJ1-5	TGTGCCAGCAGCATCACAGGGGTACAGCCCCAGCATTTT	CASSITGVQPQHF
TRBV12-3/TRBV12-4	16	many	NA	TRBJ1-1	TGTGCCAGCAGTATACTTAGGACATCTATGAACACTGAAGCTTTCTTT	CASSILRTSMNTEAFF
TRBV30	12	NA	NA	TRBJ1-1	TGTGCCTGGAGCAGCTTCAACACTGAAGCTTTCTTT	CAWSSFNTEAFF